This entry concerns a single T cell receptor (beta chain). The CDR3 consists of 16 residues. Germline loops: CDR1 MNHNY, CDR2 SVGAGI (reference sequence). The ends lost 2 bases at V and 0 bases at J; junction bases unmatched: 5. Measured with immunoSEQ multiplex PCR; TCRdb has only the in-frame clones, and not every one. The data contain some 190,000 clones, about 85% of them singletons. Those who participated ranged in age from about 18 to 89 years and resided in some 24 US areas. Participants reported their clinical history, and cohort assignment relied on those reports. This sample was included in a study of blood T cell repertoires in COVID-19. Study background: There were acute and convalescent COVID-19 samples, and they came from the United States, Italy and Spain. PBMCs, B-cell-depleted T cells, or T cells provided the cDNA or gDNA that made up the material.

This rearrangement joins TRBV6-6 to TRBJ2-7, with TRBD2 matching over 9 bases. The sequence derives from a woman aged 35 to 49 in a cohort exposed to, infected with or recovered from COVID-19 (not recorded which). The source material was PBMCs or T cells enriched from blood (not recorded which). This chain's CDR3 is CASSYPSGTLSYEQYF. Here the CDR3 DNA reads TGTGCCAGCAGTTACCCTAGCGGGACACTCTCCTACGAGCAGTACTTC.